This T cell receptor (beta chain) is from a study of T cell repertoires in cytomegalovirus infection. On the study more broadly: CMV infection together with matching HLA type was indicated by public TCR beta signatures. Study-wide findings and caveats: CMV-specific TCR beta clonotypes restricted by HLA-C dominated the ex vivo response. CMV carriers having the relevant HLA were flagged by cumulative public TCR beta family frequency.

Deletions cut 4 bases from V and 4 bases from J, with 13 bases between. CDR1 and CDR2 (germline): MNHEY, SVGAGI. The CDR3 length is 14 residues. MiXCR, applied by TCRdb to the reads, yields one record per CDR3 protein. The sample consists of approximately 630,000 distinct CDR3 sequences, around 24% of them appearing once. The count of this clonotype is one. Antigen unknown. Input material: CD8+ T cells from PBMCs. The TCR was taken from a human donor in good health (CMV status not recorded). Some clones in this sample may be carry-over from other donors' samples. The chain recombines TRBV6-5 with TRBJ1-1; D might be TRBD1 (5 bases). For the CDR3, the DNA is TGTGCCAGCAGTTCCGACCTTCAGGGCACTGAAGCTTTCTTT. It translates to CASSSDLQGTEAFF.